Each of the 15 T cell receptor beta chains below was sequenced from the same sample in a study of identical twins. One entry per CDR3 protein results from TCRdb running MiXCR on the 5' RACE reads. The sample holds 200,000 to 250,000 distinct CDR3 sequences, approximately 7% seen once. A further study also used this sample, focusing on yellow fever vaccine responses in identical twins.

The sample consisted of memory (CD45RO+) T cells sorted from blood. All receptors derive from a woman younger than 35 in good health.

This clonotype was observed many times. The DNA for the CDR3 is TGTGCCAGCAGCTTAGGACAGGGGACTGGAAACACCATATATTTT. Amino acids: CASSLGQGTGNTIYF. The rearrangement uses TRBV7-8 and TRBJ1-3; 8 bases are shared with TRBD1. Germline V lookup: CDR1 SGHVS, CDR2 FQNEAQ. J was trimmed by 2 bases and V by 1 base; bases with no gene match: 1. The CDR3 contains 15 residues.

This clonotype was seen at least ten times. The V gene is TRBV5-1, the J gene TRBJ1-6; 9 nucleotides line up with TRBD1. CDR1 is SGHRS, CDR2 YFSETQ, per germline. CDR3 length equals 14 residues. V shed 3 bases and J 6 bases; nucleotides not matched to a gene: 1. The CDR3 loop reads CASSSGQGNSPLHF. CDR3 in DNA: TGCGCCAGCAGCTCGGGACAGGGTAATTCACCCCTCCACTTT.

V is TRBV4-2 and J is TRBJ2-1, with a tentative D call TRBD1 (5 bases). The V gene's germline CDR1 is LGHNA and CDR2 YNFKEQ. V lost 3 bases, J lost 1 base, and 13 bases lay in between. CDR3 length equals 16 residues. The DNA for the CDR3 is TGTGCCAGCAGCCAGACCCAGGGCGTTTCCTACAATGAGCAGTTCTTC. Translation gives CASSQTQGVSYNEQFF.

This clonotype was counted at least ten times. CDR3 amino acids: CASSPQSGAQETQYF. The CDR3, as DNA: TGTGCCAGCAGCCCCCAGAGCGGGGCCCAAGAGACCCAGTACTTC. This chain links TRBV7-9 with TRBJ2-5; TRBD2 aligns across 7 bases. Germline V gives CDR1 SEHNR, CDR2 FQNEAQ (reference sequence). Germline trimming cut 5 bases from V and 1 base from J; bases unmatched to any gene: 7. This CDR3 region has 15 residues. Combining the CDR3 with reference TRBV7-9 and TRBJ2-5 gives the whole variable domain DTGVSQNPRHKITKRGQNVTFRCDPISEHNRLYWYRQTLGQGPEFLTYFQNEAQLEKSRLLSDRFSAERPKGSFSTLEIQRTEQGDSAMYLCASSPQSGAQETQYFGPGTRLLVL.

This clonotype was detected many times. The rearrangement joins TRBV24-1 to TRBJ2-1, with TRBD2 matching 8 bases. The CDR3 consists of 13 residues. CDR1 and CDR2 from the germline V gene are KGHDR and SFDVKD. V lost 7 bases to trimming and J lost 6 bases; unmatched junction nucleotides: 4. CDR3 nucleotides: TGTGCCACCAGGGGGACTAGTTCCAATGAGCAGTTCTTC. Translating gives CATRGTSSNEQFF.

The DNA for the CDR3 is TGCGCCAGCAGCTTGGACGGGACAGGGATCGACGAGCAGTACTTC. This encodes CASSLDGTGIDEQYF. The V gene is TRBV5-1, the J gene TRBJ2-7; 9 bases map to TRBD1. CDR3 length: 15 amino acids. Germline CDR1 SGHRS, CDR2 YFSETQ. Trimming removed 0 bases from V and 5 bases from J; junction bases left unmatched: 6. Supplemented by reference TRBV5-1 and TRBJ2-7, the full variable domain reads KAGVTQTPRYLIKTRGQQVTLSCSPISGHRSVSWYQQTPGQGLQFLFEYFSETQRNKGNFPGRFSGRQFSNSRSEMNVSTLELGDSALYLCASSLDGTGIDEQYFGPGTRLTVT.

The chain uses TRBV12-3 or TRBV12-4 and TRBJ2-2; 12 bases are shared with TRBD2. The V and J ends lost 5 bases and 6 bases, in that order; junction bases with no gene match: 1. The CDR3 loop spans 14 amino acids. CDR3: CASSPSGGAGELFF. CDR3 coding DNA: TGTGCCAGCAGTCCTAGCGGGGGGGCCGGGGAGCTGTTTTTT.

This clonotype was observed a few times. The rearrangement joins TRBV28 to TRBJ2-7; the D call may be TRBD1 or TRBD2 (5 bases each). Germline V gene lookup returns CDR1 MDHEN and CDR2 SYDVKM. Trimming shortened V by 7 bases and J by 4 bases, and 17 bases separated the two germline ends. CDR3 length: 14 amino acids. The CDR3 DNA follows: TGTGCCAGCACCCCTGGGGACCCTAGGTACGAGCAGTACGTC. Its protein is CASTPGDPRYEQYV.

The rearrangement links TRBV10-1 to TRBJ2-1, with 11 bases lining up with TRBD2. The V and J ends lost 7 bases and 3 bases, in that order; junction bases with no gene match: 8. This CDR3 is built from 16 residues. CDR1 and CDR2 from the germline V gene are WNHNN and SYGVQD (reference sequence). The CDR3 bases are TGCGCCAGCACCACCTGGACTAGCGGGCTCTACAATGAGCAGTTCTTC. This encodes CASTTWTSGLYNEQFF.

This clonotype showed up just a few times. The chain couples TRBV6-5 to TRBJ1-5; D is uncertain. Trimming left V 1 base short and J 0 bases short, with 7 bases between. The germline V gene encodes CDR1 MNHEY and CDR2 SVGAGI. The CDR3 is made up of 15 amino acids. The CDR3 region has the DNA TGTGCCAGCAGTTACTGGTCGGTTAGCAATCAGCCCCAGCATTTT. As protein: CASSYWSVSNQPQHF.

This clonotype has more than one count but fewer than ten. The chain combines TRBV25-1 with TRBJ2-2; 9 bases line up with TRBD1. Germline trimming cut 1 base from V and 6 bases from J; bases unmatched to any gene: 9. The length of the CDR3 is 17 residues. Germline CDR1 reads MGHDK; CDR2 reads SYGVNS. The DNA of the CDR3 is TGTGCCAGCAGTGAATCGCCGGGACAGGGTGTCGCCGGGGAGCTGTTTTTT. Amino acid sequence: CASSESPGQGVAGELFF.

V gene TRBV14 combines with J gene TRBJ1-4, with TRBD1 matching 9 bases. This CDR3 is built from 14 residues. V lost 5 bases, J lost 8 bases, and 6 bases stayed unmatched. Per germline, CDR1 SGHDN and CDR2 FVKESK. Here the CDR3 reads CASSARDRDEKLFF. The CDR3 DNA follows: TGTGCCAGCAGCGCCCGGGACAGGGACGAAAAACTGTTTTTT. Together with reference TRBV14 and TRBJ1-4, the CDR3 gives the full variable domain: EAGVTQFPSHSVIEKGQTVTLRCDPISGHDNLYWYRRVMGKEIKFLLHFVKESKQDESGMPNNRFLAERTGGTYSTLKVQPAELEDSGVYFCASSARDRDEKLFFGSGTQLSVL.

At least ten counts were recorded for this clonotype. This chain connects TRBV10-3 to TRBJ1-1, with D maybe TRBD1 (5 bases). This CDR3 has 13 amino acids. V lost 6 bases, J lost 1 base, and 9 bases lay in between. Germline V lookup: CDR1 ENHRY, CDR2 SYGVKD. The CDR3 reads CAIRADKNTEAFF. DNA for the CDR3: TGTGCCATCAGGGCGGACAAGAACACTGAAGCTTTCTTT.

The table lists this clonotype with many counts. The CDR3 is CASSPRTGLTDTQYF. In nucleotides, the CDR3 is TGTGCCAGCAGCCCCCGGACAGGGCTGACAGATACGCAGTATTTT. The chain carries TRBV7-2 and TRBJ2-3; 8 positions match TRBD1. This CDR3 is 15 amino acids long. V lost 5 bases to trimming and J lost 3 bases; unmatched junction nucleotides: 7. Germline V gene lookup returns CDR1 SGHTA and CDR2 FQGNSA.

This clonotype was seen repeatedly, ten times or more. The genes are TRBV12-3 or TRBV12-4 and TRBJ2-2; TRBD1 aligns across 7 bases. CDR3 length: 14 residues. After removal of 6 bases from V and 2 bases from J, the junction contained 3 bases not matched to a gene. The CDR3 region is CASRDRANTGELFF. The CDR3 DNA follows: TGTGCCAGCAGAGACAGGGCCAACACCGGGGAGCTGTTTTTT.